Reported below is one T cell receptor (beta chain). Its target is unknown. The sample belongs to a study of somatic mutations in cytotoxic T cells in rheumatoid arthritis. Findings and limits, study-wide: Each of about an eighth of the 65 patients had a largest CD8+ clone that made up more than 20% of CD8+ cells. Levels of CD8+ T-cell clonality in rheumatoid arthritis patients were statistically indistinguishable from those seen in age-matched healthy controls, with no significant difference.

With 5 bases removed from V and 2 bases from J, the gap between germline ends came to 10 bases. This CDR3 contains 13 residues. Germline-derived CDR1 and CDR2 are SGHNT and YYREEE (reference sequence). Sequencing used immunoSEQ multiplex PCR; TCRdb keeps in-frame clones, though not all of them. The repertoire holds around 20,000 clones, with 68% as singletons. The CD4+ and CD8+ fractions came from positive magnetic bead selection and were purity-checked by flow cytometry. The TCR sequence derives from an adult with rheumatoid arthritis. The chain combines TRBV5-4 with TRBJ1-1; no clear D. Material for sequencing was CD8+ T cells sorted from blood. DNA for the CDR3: TGTGCCAGCAGTCCCGAATATAACACTGAAGCTTTCTTT. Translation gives CASSPEYNTEAFF.